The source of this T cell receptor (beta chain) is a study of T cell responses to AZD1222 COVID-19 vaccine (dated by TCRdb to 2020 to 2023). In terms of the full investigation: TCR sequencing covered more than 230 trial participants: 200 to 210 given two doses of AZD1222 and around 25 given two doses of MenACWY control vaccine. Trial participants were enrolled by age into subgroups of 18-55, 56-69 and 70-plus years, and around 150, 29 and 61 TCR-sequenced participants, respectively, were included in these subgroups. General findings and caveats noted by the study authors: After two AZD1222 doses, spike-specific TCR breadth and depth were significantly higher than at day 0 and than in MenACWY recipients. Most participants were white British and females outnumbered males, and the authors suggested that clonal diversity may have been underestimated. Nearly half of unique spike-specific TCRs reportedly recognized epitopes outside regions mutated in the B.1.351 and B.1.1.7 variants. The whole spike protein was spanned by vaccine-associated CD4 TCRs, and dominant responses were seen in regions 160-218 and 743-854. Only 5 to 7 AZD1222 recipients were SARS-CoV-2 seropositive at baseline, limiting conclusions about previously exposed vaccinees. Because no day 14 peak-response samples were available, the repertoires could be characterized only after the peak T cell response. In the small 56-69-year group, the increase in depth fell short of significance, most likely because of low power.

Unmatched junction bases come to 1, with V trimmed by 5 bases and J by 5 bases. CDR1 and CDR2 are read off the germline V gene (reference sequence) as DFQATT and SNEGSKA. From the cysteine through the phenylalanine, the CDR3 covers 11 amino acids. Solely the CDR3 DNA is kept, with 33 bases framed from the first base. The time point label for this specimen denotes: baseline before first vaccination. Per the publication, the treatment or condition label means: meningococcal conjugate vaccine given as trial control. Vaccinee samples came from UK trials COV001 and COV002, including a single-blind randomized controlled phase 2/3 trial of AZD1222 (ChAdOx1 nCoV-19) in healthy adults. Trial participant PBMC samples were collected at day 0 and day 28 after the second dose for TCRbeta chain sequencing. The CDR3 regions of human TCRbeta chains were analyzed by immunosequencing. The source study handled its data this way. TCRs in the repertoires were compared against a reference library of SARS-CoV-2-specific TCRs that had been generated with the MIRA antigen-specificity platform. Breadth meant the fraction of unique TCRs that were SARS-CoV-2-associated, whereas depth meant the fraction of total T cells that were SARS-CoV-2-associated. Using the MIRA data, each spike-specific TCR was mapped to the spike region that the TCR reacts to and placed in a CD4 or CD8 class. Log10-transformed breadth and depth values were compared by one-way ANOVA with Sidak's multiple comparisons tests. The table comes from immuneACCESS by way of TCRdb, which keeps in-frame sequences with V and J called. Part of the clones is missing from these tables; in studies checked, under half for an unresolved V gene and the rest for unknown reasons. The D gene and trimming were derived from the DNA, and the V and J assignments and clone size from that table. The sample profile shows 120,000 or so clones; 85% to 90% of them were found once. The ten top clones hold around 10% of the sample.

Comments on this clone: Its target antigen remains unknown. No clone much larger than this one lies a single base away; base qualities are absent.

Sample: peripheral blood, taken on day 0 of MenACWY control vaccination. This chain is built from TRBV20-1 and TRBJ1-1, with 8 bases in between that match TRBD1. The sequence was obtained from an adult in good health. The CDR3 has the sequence CSAYRGTEAFF. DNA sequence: TGCAGTGCTTACAGGGGGACTGAAGCTTTCTTT.